Reported below is one TCR beta chain. Its antigen is as yet unknown. The sample comes from a study of T cells in Graves' hyperthyroidism and ophthalmopathy. The wider study: Before treatment of any kind, peripheral blood was taken at initial diagnosis. Study-wide results and limits: Clonotypes that were expanded in thyroid above 0.001 mostly appeared in blood too. Using 13 V-J features, a model discriminated ophthalmopathy from stable hyperthyroidism.

Across 18 months, stable Graves' hyperthyroidism was marked by no progression to ophthalmopathy. Germline V lookup: CDR1 MNHNS, CDR2 SASEGT. The CDR3 is made up of 15 amino acids. Trimming left V 0 bases short and J 5 bases short, with 14 bases between. Template material for amplifying TCR beta CDR3 regions consisted of RNA transcripts. First-round RT-PCR with HTBI primers amplified the TCR CDR3 region. TCRdb itself ran the multiplex PCR reads through MiXCR, one entry per CDR3 protein. The sample records around 420,000 distinct CDR3 sequences, 15% to 18% being singletons. The specimen sequenced was blood. The chain has TRBV6-1 and TRBJ2-7; possibly TRBD1 for D (6 bases). This TCR came from a woman aged 18-29 years with Graves' hyperthyroidism. CDR3 protein: CASSEAAGALHEQYF. The CDR3 nucleotides are TGTGCCAGCAGTGAAGCGGCAGGGGCCCTACACGAGCAGTACTTC.